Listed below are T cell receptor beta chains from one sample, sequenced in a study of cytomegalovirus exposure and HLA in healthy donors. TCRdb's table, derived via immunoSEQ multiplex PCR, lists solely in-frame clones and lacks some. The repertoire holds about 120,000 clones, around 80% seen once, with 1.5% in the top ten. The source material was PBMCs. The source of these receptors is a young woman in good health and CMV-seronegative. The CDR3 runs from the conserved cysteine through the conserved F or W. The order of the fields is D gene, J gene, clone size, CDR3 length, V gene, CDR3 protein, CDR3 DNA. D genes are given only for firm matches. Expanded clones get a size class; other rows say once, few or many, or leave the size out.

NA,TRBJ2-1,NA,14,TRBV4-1,CASSHLAPYNEQFF,TGCGCCAGCAGCCACCTAGCGCCATACAATGAGCAGTTCTTC
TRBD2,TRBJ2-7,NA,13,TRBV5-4,CATLAGPSYEQYF,TGTGCCACCCTAGCGGGACCCTCCTACGAGCAGTACTTC
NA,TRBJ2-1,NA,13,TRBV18,CASSPSTSIEPFF,TGTGCCAGCTCCCCTTCTACTAGCATTGAACCGTTCTTC
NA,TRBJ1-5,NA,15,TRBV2,CASSDRTNSNQPQHF,TGTGCCAGCAGCGACAGGACAAATAGCAATCAGCCCCAGCATTTT
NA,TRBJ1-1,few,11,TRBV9,CASSVPAEAFF,TGTGCCAGCAGCGTACCAGCTGAAGCTTTCTTT
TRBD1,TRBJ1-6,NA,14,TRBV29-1,CSARLGTDNSPLHF,TGCAGCGCTCGCCTCGGGACAGATAATTCACCCCTCCACTTT
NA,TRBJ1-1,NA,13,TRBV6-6,CASTDGGNTEAFF,TGTGCCAGCACCGACGGGGGTAACACTGAAGCTTTCTTT
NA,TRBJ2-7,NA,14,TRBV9,CASSVVGEPYEQYF,TGTGCCAGCAGCGTAGTAGGGGAACCCTACGAGCAGTACTTC
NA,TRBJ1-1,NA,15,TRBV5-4,CASSSPPGANTEAFF,TGTGCCAGCAGCTCCCCCCCTGGGGCGAACACTGAAGCTTTCTTT
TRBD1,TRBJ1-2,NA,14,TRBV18,CASSRTGTDYGYTF,TGTGCCAGCTCACGGACAGGGACGGACTATGGCTACACCTTC
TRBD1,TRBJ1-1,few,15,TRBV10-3,CAISTDDRDNTEAFF,TGTGCCATCAGTACGGACGACAGGGACAACACTGAAGCTTTCTTT
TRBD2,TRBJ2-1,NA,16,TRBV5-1,CASSLRLAGGGNEQFF,TGCGCCAGCAGCCTCAGACTAGCGGGAGGTGGGAATGAGCAATTCTTC
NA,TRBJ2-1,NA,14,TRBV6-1,CASMEGPLYNEQFF,TGTGCCAGCATGGAGGGGCCTCTCTACAATGAGCAGTTCTTC
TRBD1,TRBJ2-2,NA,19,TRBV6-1,CASSERFLAAGGSSGELFF,TGTGCCAGCAGTGAACGGTTCTTGGCGGCAGGGGGAAGTTCCGGGGAGCTGTTTTTT
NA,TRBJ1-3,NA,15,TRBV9,CASSASRGARNTIYF,TGTGCCAGCAGCGCCTCACGGGGGGCGCGAAACACCATATATTTT
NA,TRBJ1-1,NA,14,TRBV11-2,CASSSGQGSPEAFF,TGTGCCAGCAGCTCCGGTCAGGGGAGCCCTGAAGCTTTCTTT
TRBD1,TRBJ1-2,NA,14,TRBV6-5,CASSPGTGVGGYTF,TGTGCCAGCAGTCCCGGGACAGGGGTCGGGGGCTACACCTTC
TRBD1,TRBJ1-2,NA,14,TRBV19,CASNNRDRVYGYTF,TGTGCCAGTAATAACCGGGACAGGGTCTATGGCTACACCTTC
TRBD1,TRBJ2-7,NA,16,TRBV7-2,CASSTPLGTAITGQYF,TGTGCCAGCAGCACCCCTTTGGGGACAGCGATTACGGGGCAGTACTTC
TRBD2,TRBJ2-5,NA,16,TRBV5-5,CASSLRLALRQETQYF,TGTGCCAGCAGCTTGAGACTAGCGCTTCGACAAGAGACCCAGTACTTC
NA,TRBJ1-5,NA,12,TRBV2,CASSETRQPQHF,TGTGCCAGCAGTGAAACTCGGCAGCCCCAGCATTTT
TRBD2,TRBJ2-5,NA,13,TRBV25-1,CASSEVGGETQYF,TGTGCCAGCAGTGAGGTGGGGGGGGAGACCCAGTACTTC
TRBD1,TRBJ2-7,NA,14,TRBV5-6,CASSFTGQPYEQYF,TGTGCCAGCAGCTTTACGGGACAGCCCTACGAGCAGTACTTC
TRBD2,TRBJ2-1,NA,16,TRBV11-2,CASSLILAGGSNEQFF,TGTGCCAGCAGCTTAATCCTAGCGGGAGGATCCAATGAGCAGTTCTTC
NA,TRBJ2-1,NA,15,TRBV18,CASSRTLTEYNEQFF,TGTGCCAGCTCCCGGACGTTGACAGAATACAATGAGCAGTTCTTC